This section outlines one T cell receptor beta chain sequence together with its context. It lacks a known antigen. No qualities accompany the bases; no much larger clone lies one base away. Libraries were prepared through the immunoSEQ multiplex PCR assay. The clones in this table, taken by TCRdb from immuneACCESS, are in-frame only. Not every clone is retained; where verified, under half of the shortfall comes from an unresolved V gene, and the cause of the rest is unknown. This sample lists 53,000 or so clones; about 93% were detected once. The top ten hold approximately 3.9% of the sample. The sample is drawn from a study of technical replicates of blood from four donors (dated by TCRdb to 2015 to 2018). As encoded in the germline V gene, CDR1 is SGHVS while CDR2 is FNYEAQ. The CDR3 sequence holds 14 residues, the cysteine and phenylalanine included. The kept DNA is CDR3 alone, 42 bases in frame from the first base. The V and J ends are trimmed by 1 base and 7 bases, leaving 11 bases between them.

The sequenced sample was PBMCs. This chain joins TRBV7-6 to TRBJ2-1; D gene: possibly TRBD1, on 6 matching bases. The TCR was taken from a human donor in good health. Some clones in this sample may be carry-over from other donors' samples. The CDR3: CASSLGNRANEQFF. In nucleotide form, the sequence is TGTGCCAGCAGCTTAGGAAACAGGGCTAATGAGCAGTTCTTC.